This T cell receptor beta chain was identified during a study of shared clonotypes between healthy human individuals. Study in general: A few men and a couple of women, aged 18 to 49, were donors.

Participating donors were healthy, HIV-negative adults free of recent acute infections or vaccinations. The V gene end was trimmed by 1 base and the J gene end by 4 bases; junction bases not matched to a gene: 1. The germline V gene encodes CDR1 MNHNS and CDR2 SASEGT. CDR3 length equals 15 residues. This clone has ten or more counts. Splitting of each subset's genomic DNA was done evenly across several immunoSEQ plates. The repertoire was sequenced with immunoSEQ multiplex PCR; TCRdb's copy has only in-frame clones and lacks some. The table records 450,000 to 500,000 clones, less than 80% of them present only once.

The sequence derives from a woman aged 40 to 49 in good health. Some clones in this sample may be carry-over from other donors' samples. The sample was PBMCs. The chain links TRBV6-1 to TRBJ2-1; 10 bases map to TRBD1. CDR3 in amino acids: CASSEEGQGYNEQFF. CDR3 sequence (DNA): TGTGCCAGCAGTGAAGAGGGACAGGGGTACAATGAGCAGTTCTTC.